What follows is one T cell receptor beta chain and its context. The data originate from a study of blood T cell repertoires in COVID-19. The wider study: Sources were T cells, B-cell-depleted T cells, or PBMCs; the material itself was cDNA or gDNA.

The CDR3 has 13 residues. V lost 0 bases to trimming and J lost 3 bases, with 4 bases between them. The germline V gene encodes CDR1 LGHDT and CDR2 YNNKEL (reference sequence). Per the original methods: The assay estimated nucleated cells by amplifying reference gene primers. Sequencing used immunoSEQ multiplex PCR; TCRdb keeps in-frame clones, though not all of them. That table supplies the V and J calls and clone size; D and trimming were determined from the DNA. The data show some 120,000 clones, 80% to 85% seen once. Sequencing input: peripheral blood. This sequence was found in a woman aged 45-59 years with acute or convalescent COVID-19. The chain recombines TRBV3-1 (or the pseudogene TRBV3-2) with TRBJ2-3; no definite D call. DNA for the CDR3: TGTGCCAGCAGCCAAGAGGAGACAGATACGCAGTATTTT. Encoded protein: CASSQEETDTQYF.